These 3 T cell receptor beta chains originate from one sample sequenced in a study. TCRdb processed the RT-PCR reads anew with MiXCR; each CDR3 protein has one entry. Among hundreds of thousands of distinct CDR3 sequences, 14% were seen once, and the ten largest hold roughly 3.9%. Sequencing input: memory CD4+ T cells from blood. The receptors originated from a female donor in good health, serving as a healthy control.

The V gene is TRBV2, the J gene TRBJ2-7, with 8 nucleotides matching TRBD1. Trimming at V came to 4 bases and at J to 5 bases, leaving 10 bases not matched to a gene. Germline V CDR1 and CDR2: SNHLY, FYNNEI. CDR3 length equals 15 residues. The CDR3 DNA follows: TGTGCCAGCAGTGGCAGGTCAGGGGGCCGCGACGAGCAGTACTTC. Amino acid sequence: CASSGRSGGRDEQYF.

As DNA, the CDR3 is TGTGCCAGCAGCGTTCTATCGGGAGCCGGGGAGCTGTTTTTT. This translates into CASSVLSGAGELFF. The chain combines TRBV5-5 with TRBJ2-2, with D perhaps matching TRBD2 (6 bases). The V gene lost 4 bases and the J gene lost 6 bases, with 13 bases spanning the gap. Germline assignment: CDR1 SGHKS and CDR2 YYEKEE (reference sequence). This CDR3 is built from 14 residues.

This chain uses TRBV9 with TRBJ2-3; 8 bases map to TRBD2. The V gene's germline CDR1 is SGDLS and CDR2 YYNGEE. This CDR3 is 15 amino acids long. V was clipped by 3 bases and J by 4 bases; unmatched bases: 7. The CDR3 sequence is CASSEDPGLADTQYF. CDR3 DNA: TGTGCCAGCAGCGAAGACCCGGGACTAGCAGATACGCAGTATTTT.